This paragraph covers one T cell receptor beta chain sequence. Researchers made TCR beta libraries by using iRepertoire HTBI primers and running Arm-PCR on CDR3 regions. TCRdb ran MiXCR on the multiplex PCR reads and lists one entry per CDR3 protein. The sample holds about 430,000 distinct CDR3 sequences; around 16% are singletons and the top ten take over 7.5%. Time point indicated: newly diagnosed GD, antithyroid drugs for less than 3 months. Extracted RNA from PBMCs served as the source of the TCR library. This entry belongs to a study of regulatory T cells in long-lasting Graves disease. CDR3 size: 15 residues. Germline V gene sequence: CDR1 MGHDK, CDR2 SYGVNS. J was trimmed by 1 base and V by 6 bases; bases with no gene match: 8. These data also formed part of another study, on T cells in Graves' hyperthyroidism and ophthalmopathy. Per that study: Ophthalmopathy got predicted by the model a median roughly six months before its onset.

This receptor was obtained from a middle-aged woman with Graves disease. The V call is TRBV25-1, the J call TRBJ2-5, with TRBD2 matching over 7 bases. Sequencing used peripheral blood mononuclear cells (PBMCs), obtained at new diagnosis, from a patient treated with antithyroid drugs. CDR3 coding DNA: TGTGCCAGCAGCCAGGTGCGGGGGATCCAAGAGACCCAGTACTTC. The encoded protein is CASSQVRGIQETQYF.